This T cell receptor (beta chain) was captured in a study of blood T cell repertoires in COVID-19 (TCRdb year 2020). Notes on the research overall: Collaborator samples came from the United States, Italy and Spain and covered acute and convalescent phases of COVID-19. Sample metadata almost always included a de-identified subject ID, COVID-19 status, age in years and sex. Subjects who had been exposed to COVID-19, were actively infected with it, or had recovered from it provided the deeply sampled blood TCRbeta repertoires that made up the dataset. Where available, HLA class I and class II types were obtained from metadata supplied by the sample provider rather than from assay-based typing. The repertoires were made available in a free public database intended to serve as a resource for research on the immune response to SARS-CoV-2. The prospective study material was composed of cDNA or gDNA derived from T cells, B-cell-depleted T cells, or PBMCs. The samples were drawn from the first 160 participants of the ongoing ImmuneRACE study and from 950 to 1,500 subjects provided by 6 global collaborators.

One collaborating source in Seattle enrolled patients during active infection and followed them longitudinally through the course of disease. Collaborating institutions collected whole blood in K2EDTA tubes following their own protocols. For TCRbeta analysis, collaborator samples were shipped as frozen whole blood, as isolated PBMCs, or as DNA extracted from either sample type. This clone has a single count. Its specific antigen is unknown. Within one base of it there is no much larger clone, and no base qualities were kept. The immunoSEQ Assay, a bias-controlled multiplex PCR, was used to amplify TCRbeta CDR3 regions from genomic DNA. Per the authors' processing: The number of nucleated cells in each sample was estimated by amplification of reference gene primers within the assay. To quantify the absolute abundance of each unique TCRbeta CDR3 rearrangement, sequence reads were collapsed and filtered. For each sample, productive Simpson clonality was calculated as the square root of Simpson's diversity index over productive rearrangements. The table was pulled from immuneACCESS by TCRdb, which kept in-frame rearrangements only. Such tables lose some clones; where checked, under half of the loss comes from unresolved V genes, and the rest has no known cause. V and J calls and clone size are given by that table; D and trimming were obtained from the DNA. This sample lists about 160,000 clones; around 82% were detected once. The ten top clones hold 7% of the sample.

The investigation overall reported the following: The amount of clinical and demographic metadata varied by source and participant and was provided uncurated.

The CDR3 runs 14 residues from the cysteine to the phenylalanine. Only the CDR3 region is kept as DNA, spanning 42 bases read in frame from base 1. The junction shows trimming of 2 bases on V and 3 bases on J, and the gene matches do not reach 7 bases of it. Per the germline V gene (reference sequence), GTSNPN is the CDR1 and SVGIG is the CDR2. This clonotype was obtained from a woman aged 40 to 55 with COVID-19, enrolled during active disease. The sample taken for sequencing was peripheral blood. The sequence links TRBV30 to TRBJ2-7, and TRBD1 aligns with 7 junction nucleotides. The bases are TGTGCCTGGAGTCTCAGACAGGGCTTCTACGAGCAGTACTTC. This translates into CAWSLRQGFYEQYF.